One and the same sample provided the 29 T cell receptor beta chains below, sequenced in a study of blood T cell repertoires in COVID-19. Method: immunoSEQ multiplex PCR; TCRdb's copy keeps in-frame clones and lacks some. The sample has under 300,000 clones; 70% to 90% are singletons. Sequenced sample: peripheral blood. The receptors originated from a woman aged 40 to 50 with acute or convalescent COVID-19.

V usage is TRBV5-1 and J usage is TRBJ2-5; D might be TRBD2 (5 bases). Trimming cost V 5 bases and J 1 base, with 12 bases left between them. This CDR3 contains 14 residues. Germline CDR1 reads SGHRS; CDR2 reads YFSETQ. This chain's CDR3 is CASRREFGQETQYF. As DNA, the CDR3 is TGCGCCAGCAGGAGGGAATTTGGCCAAGAGACCCAGTACTTC.

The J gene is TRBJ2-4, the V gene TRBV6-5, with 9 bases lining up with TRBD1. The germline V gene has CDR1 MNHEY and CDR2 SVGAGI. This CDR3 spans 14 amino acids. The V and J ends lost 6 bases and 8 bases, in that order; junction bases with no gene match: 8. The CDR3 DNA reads TGTGCCAGCAGCCGGACAGGGGCAAACGACATTCAGTACTTC. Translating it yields CASSRTGANDIQYF.

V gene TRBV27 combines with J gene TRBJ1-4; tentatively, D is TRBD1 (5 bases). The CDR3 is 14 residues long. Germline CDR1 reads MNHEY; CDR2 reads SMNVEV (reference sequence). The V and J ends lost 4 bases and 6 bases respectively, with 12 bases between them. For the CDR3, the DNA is TGTGCCAGCAGTTCTTGGGGGGACCATGAAAAACTGTTTTTT. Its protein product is CASSSWGDHEKLFF.

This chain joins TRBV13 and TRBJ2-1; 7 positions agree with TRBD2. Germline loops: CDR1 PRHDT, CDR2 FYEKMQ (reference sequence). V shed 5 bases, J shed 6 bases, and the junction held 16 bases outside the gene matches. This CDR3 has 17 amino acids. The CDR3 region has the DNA TGTGCCAGCAGCCCCAGGGAGGAAGCGGGGTTGTCCAATGAGCAGTTCTTC. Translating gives CASSPREEAGLSNEQFF.

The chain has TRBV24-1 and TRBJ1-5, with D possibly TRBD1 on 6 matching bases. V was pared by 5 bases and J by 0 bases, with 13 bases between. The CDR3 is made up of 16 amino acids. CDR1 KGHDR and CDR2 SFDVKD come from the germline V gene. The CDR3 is CATSGGQSYSNQPQHF. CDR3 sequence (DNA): TGTGCCACCAGTGGGGGGCAGTCTTATAGCAATCAGCCCCAGCATTTT.

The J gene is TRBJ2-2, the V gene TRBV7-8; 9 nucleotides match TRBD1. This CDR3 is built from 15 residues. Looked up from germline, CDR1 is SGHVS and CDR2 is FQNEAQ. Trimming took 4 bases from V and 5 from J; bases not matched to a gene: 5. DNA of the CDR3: TGTGCCAGCAGCTACACGGGACAGGGTACCGGGGAGCTGTTTTTT. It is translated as CASSYTGQGTGELFF.

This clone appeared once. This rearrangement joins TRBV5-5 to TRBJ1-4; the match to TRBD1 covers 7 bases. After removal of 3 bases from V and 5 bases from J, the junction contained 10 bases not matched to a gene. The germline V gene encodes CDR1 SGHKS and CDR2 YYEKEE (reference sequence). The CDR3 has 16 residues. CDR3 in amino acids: CASSSMGRDRNEKLFF. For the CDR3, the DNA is TGTGCCAGCAGCTCGATGGGCCGGGACAGAAATGAAAAACTGTTTTTT.

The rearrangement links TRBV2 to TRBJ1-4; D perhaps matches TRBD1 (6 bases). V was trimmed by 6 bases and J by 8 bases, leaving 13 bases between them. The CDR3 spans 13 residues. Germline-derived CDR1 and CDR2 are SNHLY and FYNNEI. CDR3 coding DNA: TGTGCCAGCAGCGGGACGAGGGGGGAAAAACTGTTTTTT. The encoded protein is CASSGTRGEKLFF.

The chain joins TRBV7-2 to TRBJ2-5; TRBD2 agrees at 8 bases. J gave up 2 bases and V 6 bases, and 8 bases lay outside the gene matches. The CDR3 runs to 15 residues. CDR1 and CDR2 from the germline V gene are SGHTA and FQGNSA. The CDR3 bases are TGTGCCAGCAGTCTCAGAGGGACTAGGCAAGAGACCCAGTACTTC. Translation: CASSLRGTRQETQYF. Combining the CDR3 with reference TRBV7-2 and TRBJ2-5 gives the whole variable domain GAGVSQSPSNKVTEKGKDVELRCDPISGHTALYWYRQSLGQGLEFLIYFQGNSAPDKSGLPSDRFSAERTGGSVSTLTIQRTQQEDSAVYLCASSLRGTRQETQYFGPGTRLLVL.

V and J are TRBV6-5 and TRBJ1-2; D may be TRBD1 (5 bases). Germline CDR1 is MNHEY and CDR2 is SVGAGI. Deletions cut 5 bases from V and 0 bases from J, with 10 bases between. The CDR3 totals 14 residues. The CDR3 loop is CASSNRQSNYGYTF. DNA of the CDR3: TGTGCCAGCAGTAATCGACAGTCTAACTATGGCTACACCTTC.

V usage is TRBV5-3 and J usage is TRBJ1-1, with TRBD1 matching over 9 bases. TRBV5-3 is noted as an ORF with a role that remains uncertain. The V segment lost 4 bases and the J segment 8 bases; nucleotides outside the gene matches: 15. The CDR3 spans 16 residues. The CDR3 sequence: CARSLQTSGTGPEAFF. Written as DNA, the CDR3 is TGTGCCAGAAGCCTACAAACCTCCGGGACAGGGCCGGAAGCTTTCTTT.

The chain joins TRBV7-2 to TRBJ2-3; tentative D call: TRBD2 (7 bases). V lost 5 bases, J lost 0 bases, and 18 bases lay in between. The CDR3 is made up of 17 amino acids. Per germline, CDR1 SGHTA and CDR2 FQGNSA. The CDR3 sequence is CASSPRWAGASTDTQYF. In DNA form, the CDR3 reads TGTGCCAGCAGCCCCCGGTGGGCGGGGGCGAGCACAGATACGCAGTATTTT.

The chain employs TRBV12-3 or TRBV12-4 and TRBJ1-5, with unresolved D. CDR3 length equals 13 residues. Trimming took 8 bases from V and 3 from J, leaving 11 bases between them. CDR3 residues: CASRGSLNQPQHF. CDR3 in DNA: TGTGCCAGCCGCGGCTCCCTCAATCAGCCCCAGCATTTT.

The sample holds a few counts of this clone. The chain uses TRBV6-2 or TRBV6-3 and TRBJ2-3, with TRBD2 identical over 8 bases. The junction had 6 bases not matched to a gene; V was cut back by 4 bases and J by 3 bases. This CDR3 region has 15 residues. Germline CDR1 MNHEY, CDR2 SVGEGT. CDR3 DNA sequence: TGTGCCAGCAGTTTACCCGGGGGGGCAACAGATACGCAGTATTTT. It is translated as CASSLPGGATDTQYF.

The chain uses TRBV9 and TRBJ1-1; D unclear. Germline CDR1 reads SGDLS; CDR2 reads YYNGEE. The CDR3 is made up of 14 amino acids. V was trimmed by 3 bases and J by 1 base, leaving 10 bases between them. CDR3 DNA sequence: TGTGCCAGCAGCGCCTCGGGTCGGAACACTGAAGCTTTCTTT. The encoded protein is CASSASGRNTEAFF.

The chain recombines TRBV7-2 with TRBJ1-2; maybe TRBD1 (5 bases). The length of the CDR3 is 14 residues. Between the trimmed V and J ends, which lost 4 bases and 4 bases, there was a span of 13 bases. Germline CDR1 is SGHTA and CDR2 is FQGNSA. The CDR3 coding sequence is TGTGCCAGCAGCTCCCGAACAGGCCTCTATGGCTACACCTTC. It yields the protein CASSSRTGLYGYTF.

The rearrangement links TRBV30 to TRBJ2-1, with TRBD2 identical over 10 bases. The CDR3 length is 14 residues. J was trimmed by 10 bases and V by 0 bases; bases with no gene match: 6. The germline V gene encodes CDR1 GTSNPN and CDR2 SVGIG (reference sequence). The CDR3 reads CAWSVQLAGSEQFF. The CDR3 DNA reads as TGTGCCTGGAGTGTACAACTAGCGGGGAGCGAGCAGTTCTTC.

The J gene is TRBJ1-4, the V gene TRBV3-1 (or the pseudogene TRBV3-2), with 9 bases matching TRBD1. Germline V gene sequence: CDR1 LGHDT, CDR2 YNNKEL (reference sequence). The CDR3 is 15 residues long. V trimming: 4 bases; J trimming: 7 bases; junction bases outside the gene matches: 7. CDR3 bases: TGTGCCAGCAGCCTTCCGGGACAGGGATCTGAAAAACTGTTTTTT. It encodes CASSLPGQGSEKLFF.

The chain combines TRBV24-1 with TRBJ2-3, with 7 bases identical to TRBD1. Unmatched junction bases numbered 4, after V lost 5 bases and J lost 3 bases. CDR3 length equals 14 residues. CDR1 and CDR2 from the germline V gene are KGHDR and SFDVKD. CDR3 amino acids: CATSGDRRTDTQYF. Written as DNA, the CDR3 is TGTGCCACCAGTGGGGACAGAAGGACAGATACGCAGTATTTT.

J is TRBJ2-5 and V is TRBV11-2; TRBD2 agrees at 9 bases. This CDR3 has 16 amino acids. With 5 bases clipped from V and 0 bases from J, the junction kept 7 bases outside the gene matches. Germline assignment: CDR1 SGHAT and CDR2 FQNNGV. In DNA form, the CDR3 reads TGTGCCAGCAGCATAAGGGGCGGGGGGGACCAAGAGACCCAGTACTTC. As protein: CASSIRGGGDQETQYF.

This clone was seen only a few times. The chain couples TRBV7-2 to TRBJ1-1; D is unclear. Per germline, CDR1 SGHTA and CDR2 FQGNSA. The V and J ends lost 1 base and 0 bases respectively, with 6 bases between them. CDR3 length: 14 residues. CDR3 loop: CASSLGEVNTEAFF. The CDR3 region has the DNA TGTGCCAGCAGCTTAGGGGAGGTGAACACTGAAGCTTTCTTT.

In DNA form, the CDR3 reads TGTGCCAGTAGCCCAGGGCCGGGACAGGGCGGTGAGCAGTACGTC. Its protein product is CASSPGPGQGGEQYV. The chain has TRBV19 and TRBJ2-7; 9 positions match TRBD1. CDR3 length equals 15 residues. With V trimmed by 6 bases and J by 7 bases, 13 bases remained unmatched. Germline V gene lookup returns CDR1 LNHDA and CDR2 SQIVND (reference sequence).

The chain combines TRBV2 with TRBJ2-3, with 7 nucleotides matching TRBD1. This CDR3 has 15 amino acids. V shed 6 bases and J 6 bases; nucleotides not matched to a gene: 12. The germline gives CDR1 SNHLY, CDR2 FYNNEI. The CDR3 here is CASRGTAVQWDTQYF. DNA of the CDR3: TGTGCCAGCAGGGGGACAGCCGTCCAATGGGATACGCAGTATTTT.

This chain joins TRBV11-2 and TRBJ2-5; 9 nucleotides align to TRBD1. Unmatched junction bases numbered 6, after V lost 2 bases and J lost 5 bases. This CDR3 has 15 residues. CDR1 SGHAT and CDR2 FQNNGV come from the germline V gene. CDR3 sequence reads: CASSLFLDRGETQYF. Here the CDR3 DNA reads TGTGCCAGCAGCTTATTCCTGGACAGGGGTGAGACCCAGTACTTC.

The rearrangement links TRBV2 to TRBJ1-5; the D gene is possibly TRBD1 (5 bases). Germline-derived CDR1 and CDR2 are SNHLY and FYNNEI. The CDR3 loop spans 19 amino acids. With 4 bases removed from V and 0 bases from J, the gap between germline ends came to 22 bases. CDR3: CASSGAIWQGDYSNQPQHF. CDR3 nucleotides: TGTGCCAGCAGTGGGGCCATTTGGCAGGGTGATTATAGCAATCAGCCCCAGCATTTT.

The CDR3 here is CATSRDGGVDYGYTF. The DNA of the CDR3 is TGTGCCACCAGCAGAGATGGGGGCGTCGACTATGGCTACACCTTC. The chain carries TRBV15 and TRBJ1-2; possible D gene TRBD1, 6 bases. CDR1 and CDR2 (germline): LNHNV, YYDKDF (reference sequence). V was clipped by 0 bases and J by 3 bases, with 11 bases between them. CDR3 length: 15 residues. The variable domain in full, with the rest retrieved from reference TRBV15 and TRBJ1-2, is DAMVIQNPRYQVTQFGKPVTLSCSQTLNHNVMYWYQQKSSQAPKLLFHYYDKDFNNEADTPDNFQSRRPNTSFCFLDIRSPGLGDTAMYLCATSRDGGVDYGYTFGSGTRLTVV.

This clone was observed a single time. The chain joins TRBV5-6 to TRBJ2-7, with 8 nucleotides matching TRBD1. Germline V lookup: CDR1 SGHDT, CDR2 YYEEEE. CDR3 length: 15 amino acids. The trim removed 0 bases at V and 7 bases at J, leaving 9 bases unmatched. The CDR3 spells CASSLEGRGLGEQYV. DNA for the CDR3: TGTGCCAGCAGCTTGGAAGGCAGGGGGCTGGGTGAGCAGTACGTC.

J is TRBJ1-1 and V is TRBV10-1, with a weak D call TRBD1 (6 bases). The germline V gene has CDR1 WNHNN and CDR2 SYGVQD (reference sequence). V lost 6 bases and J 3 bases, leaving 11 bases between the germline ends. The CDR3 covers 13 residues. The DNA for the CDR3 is TGCGCCAGCAGGGACAGCTTCGACACTGAAGCTTTCTTT. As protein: CASRDSFDTEAFF.

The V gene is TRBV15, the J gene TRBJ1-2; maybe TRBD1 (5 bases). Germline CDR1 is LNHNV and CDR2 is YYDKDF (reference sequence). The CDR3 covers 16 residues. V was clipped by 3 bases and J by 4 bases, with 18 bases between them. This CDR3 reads CATSRGFGAVGYGYTF. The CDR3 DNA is TGTGCCACCAGCAGGGGATTTGGGGCGGTGGGCTATGGCTACACCTTC.